Listed here is a single T cell receptor beta chain. The sample originates from a study of blood T cell repertoires in COVID-19. Assay: immunoSEQ multiplex PCR; the TCRdb copy retains only in-frame clones and omits some. The data show roughly 140,000 clones, 88% seen once. This CDR3 has 12 residues. V lost 4 bases and J 4 bases, leaving 5 bases between the germline ends. Germline V gene sequence: CDR1 PRHDT, CDR2 FYEKMQ (reference sequence). The receptor's source is a woman aged 25 to 39 with acute COVID-19. The chain recombines TRBV13 with TRBJ2-1; unclear D gene. The sequencing input was PBMCs or T cells enriched from blood (not recorded which). This CDR3 is CASSYRYNEQFF. Here the CDR3 DNA reads TGTGCCAGCAGCTATAGATACAATGAGCAGTTCTTC.